The 3 T cell receptor beta chains listed next were all sequenced from one sample in a study of CD8+CD57+ T cells in acquired aplastic anemia. TCR beta VDJ and CDR3 profiles were obtained from a genomic DNA template. TCRdb itself ran the reads through MiXCR, one entry per CDR3 protein. The sample shows about 160,000 distinct CDR3 sequences, about 45% of them seen only once. Sequencing involved patients with CD8+CD57+ cell expansion previously shown by flow cytometry. Sequencing was done on a sample of sorted CD4+, CD8+, or CD8+CD57+ T cells (not recorded which) from PBMCs. These receptors were obtained from a human donor with aplastic anemia.

Turning to this clonotype: This clone may be a read error of a much larger clone one base away. The genes are TRBV2 and TRBJ2-5; 8 bases fit TRBD2. The ends lost 6 bases at V and 3 bases at J; junction bases unmatched: 9. The CDR3 length is 15 residues. In germline, CDR1 is SNHLY, CDR2 FYNNEI. CDR3 sequence: CASSPAPAGEETQYF. The DNA for the CDR3 is TGTGCCAGCAGCCCAGCACCAGCGGGGGAAGAGACCCAGTACTTC.

For this clonotype: One junction end does not reproduce the germline sequence, and a read error may be involved. The chain is built from TRBV30 and TRBJ2-2, with D uncertain. The germline V gene has CDR1 GTSNPN and CDR2 SVGIG (reference sequence). The CDR3 is 13 amino acids. The CDR3 nucleotides are TGTGCCCGGAGCCCCATAGGGTCCGGGGAGCTGTTTTTT. Encoded protein: CARSPIGSGELFF.

The genes are TRBV7-3 and TRBJ1-2; D not resolved. CDR1 SGHTA and CDR2 FQGTGA come from the germline V gene. The CDR3 is 14 residues long. V lost 3 bases and J lost 4, with 12 bases in between. The CDR3 sequence is CASSFGSGGYGYTF. The CDR3 DNA is TGTGCCAGCAGCTTCGGGAGTGGTGGCTATGGCTACACCTTC.